This T cell receptor beta chain was retrieved from a study of cytomegalovirus exposure and HLA in healthy donors. Comments on this clone: Its antigen is still unknown.

The PCR employed 60 Vbeta primers together with 13 Jbeta primers. Using immunoSEQ multiplex PCR, the repertoire was profiled, and TCRdb retains in-frame clones only, with some absent. The sample features 65,000 to 90,000 clones, with approximately 2.9% in its top ten. From germline, CDR1 is MNHEY and CDR2 SMNVEV (reference sequence). The CDR3 length is 14 residues. Trimming cost V 6 bases and J 5 bases, with 14 bases left between them. Study-wide findings and caveats: Some V segments, including TRBV6-2 and TRBV6-3, were excluded as indistinguishable.

The receptor's source is a man in his forties in good health and CMV-seronegative. The sample comprised PBMCs. The chain links TRBV27 to TRBJ1-5; D unresolved. In DNA, the CDR3 is TGTGCCAGCAGGCTTACGGGGATACATCAGCCCCAGCATTTT. This encodes CASRLTGIHQPQHF.